A selection of T cell receptor beta chains follows, all from one sample in a study of response to subunit inactivated influenza vaccine. Each CDR3 protein is one row after TCRdb ran MiXCR on the RT-PCR reads. This table holds approximately 230,000 distinct CDR3 sequences, 10% to 15% found once. The source was non-naive T cells sorted from PBMCs, collected 14 days before vaccination. All receptors derive from a man aged 45-65 years who received an inactivated influenza vaccine. The CDR3 runs from the conserved cysteine through the conserved F or W. Each record gives: D gene, V gene, J gene, CDR3 protein. A D gene is named only where the DNA matches it firmly.

>-|TRBV7-8|TRBJ2-7
CASSLAGGVRYEQYF
>TRBD1|TRBV3-1|TRBJ1-6
CASSRDSTSPLHF
>-|TRBV5-1|TRBJ1-2
CASSPLGQNYGYTF
>TRBD1|TRBV7-8|TRBJ2-1
CASSEGQGGGNEQFF
>-|TRBV9|TRBJ2-5
CASSGTSYGFQETQYF
>TRBD2|TRBV7-8|TRBJ2-7
CASSALTAGGEEQYF
>-|TRBV5-6|TRBJ1-3
CASSLPLGSGNTIYF
>TRBD1|TRBV18|TRBJ2-7
CASSPPMGQGDEQYF
>-|TRBV24-1|TRBJ2-1
CATSDLTASSYNEQFF
>TRBD1|TRBV7-9|TRBJ1-4
CASSLVGQGDEKLFF
>TRBD2|TRBV10-3|TRBJ2-1
CASRDYEREFF
>-|TRBV2|TRBJ1-1
CASIPQGGRTEAFF
>-|TRBV5-1|TRBJ1-1
CASSLLSGGNTEAFF
>-|TRBV4-1|TRBJ2-7
CASSRTRADVPYEQYF
>TRBD2|TRBV11-2|TRBJ2-1
CASSSPGRTSGKGGYNEQFF
>TRBD1|TRBV7-8|TRBJ1-6
CASSDRTGLYNSPLHF
>TRBD1|TRBV19|TRBJ2-5
CASSRTGLMQETQYF